These 10 T cell receptor beta chains came from one sample sequenced in a study of blood T cell repertoires in COVID-19. Some clones are missing from TCRdb's copy, which holds only in-frame ones; the method was immunoSEQ multiplex PCR. The sample shows roughly 270,000 clones, around 85% of them seen only once. Sequencing was carried out using peripheral blood. The receptors were gathered from a man aged 50-60 years with active or convalescent COVID-19.

The CDR3 bases are TGTGCCAGCAGTGCCTACCGGGATACGCAGTATTTT. Translating it yields CASSAYRDTQYF. This sequence joins TRBV2 and TRBJ2-3, with D unclear. The CDR3 has 12 amino acids. V lost 4 bases and J lost 6, with 8 bases in between. Germline-derived CDR1 and CDR2 are SNHLY and FYNNEI.

CDR3 bases: TGTGCCAGCAGCTTAGCGGCAGGGGTTGGGGAAAAACTGTTTTTT. Amino acid sequence: CASSLAAGVGEKLFF. V gene TRBV7-2 combines with J gene TRBJ1-4; possibly TRBD1 for D (6 bases). Germline-derived CDR1 and CDR2 are SGHTA and FQGNSA. V lost 0 bases, J lost 8 bases, and 13 bases lay in between. The CDR3 has 15 residues.

The DNA of the CDR3 is TGTGCCAGCACCTCAGGGGGCTATAGCTATGGCTACACCTTC. Protein sequence: CASTSGGYSYGYTF. The genes are TRBV7-9 and TRBJ1-2; 8 bases are a match to TRBD1. The CDR3 contains 14 residues. After removal of 7 bases from V and 4 bases from J, the junction contained 8 bases not matched to a gene. Germline CDR1 SEHNR, CDR2 FQNEAQ (reference sequence). Full variable domain (rest looked up from reference TRBV7-9 and TRBJ1-2): DTGVSQNPRHKITKRGQNVTFRCDPISEHNRLYWYRQTLGQGPEFLTYFQNEAQLEKSRLLSDRFSAERPKGSFSTLEIQRTEQGDSAMYLCASTSGGYSYGYTFGSGTRLTVV.

V is TRBV7-6 and J is TRBJ2-7, with 9 positions matching TRBD2. Trimming cost V 4 bases and J 6 bases; bases outside gene matches: 10. The CDR3 length is 15 residues. Germline values: CDR1 SGHVS, CDR2 FNYEAQ. The CDR3 DNA sequence: TGTGCCAGCAGCTCCGAGACTAGCGGCTCGAGCGAGCAGTACTTC. Its translation is CASSSETSGSSEQYF.

The chain uses TRBV6-5 and TRBJ2-1, with 11 bases matching TRBD2. The CDR3 consists of 16 residues. With V trimmed by 4 bases and J by 6 bases, 8 bases remained unmatched. CDR1 MNHEY and CDR2 SVGAGI come from the germline V gene. CDR3: CASSFQLAGEGNEQFF. The CDR3 bases are TGTGCCAGCAGTTTCCAACTAGCGGGAGAGGGCAATGAGCAGTTCTTC.

The chain employs TRBV27 and TRBJ2-4; TRBD1 might be the D (5 bases). Between the trimmed V and J ends, which lost 4 bases and 0 bases, there was a span of 25 bases. The length of the CDR3 is 20 residues. Germline V lookup: CDR1 MNHEY, CDR2 SMNVEV (reference sequence). The CDR3 is CASSSQPSLDSHLAKNIQYF. The CDR3 DNA reads as TGTGCCAGCAGTTCCCAGCCCTCCTTAGACAGCCATCTAGCCAAAAACATTCAGTACTTC.

This rearrangement joins TRBV5-1 to TRBJ1-4; possibly TRBD1 for D (6 bases). V dropped 4 bases and J dropped 1 base, with 8 bases sitting between them. Germline V gene data show CDR1 as SGHRS and CDR2 as YFSETQ. The CDR3 loop spans 14 amino acids. The CDR3 bases are TGCGCCAGCAGCATAGGGGGAACTAATGAAAAACTGTTTTTT. Amino acid sequence: CASSIGGTNEKLFF.

The chain joins TRBV7-3 to TRBJ2-3; 8 nucleotides match TRBD2. The CDR3 is 15 amino acids. CDR1 SGHTA and CDR2 FQGTGA come from the germline V gene. V was clipped by 6 bases and J by 2 bases; unmatched bases: 7. CDR3: CASSLSGSHTDTQYF. CDR3 bases: TGTGCCAGCAGTCTCAGCGGGAGCCACACAGATACGCAGTATTTT.

This chain links TRBV5-1 with TRBJ1-4, with 8 bases fitting TRBD1. This CDR3 is 16 amino acids long. The germline gives CDR1 SGHRS, CDR2 YFSETQ. V dropped 7 bases and J dropped 7; count of bases not matched to a gene: 15. CDR3 sequence: CASATGDLMLGEKLFF. The CDR3 DNA reads TGCGCCAGCGCGACAGGGGATCTCATGCTGGGTGAAAAACTGTTTTTT.

This clone turned up a few times. The genes are TRBV5-1 and TRBJ2-6; 9 bases are a match to TRBD1. V shed 7 bases, J shed 0 bases, and the junction held 2 bases outside the gene matches. Germline lookup yields CDR1 SGHRS and CDR2 YFSETQ. This CDR3 region has 15 residues. The CDR3 DNA is TGCGCCAGCCGGGACAGGGTCTCTGGGGCCAACGTCCTGACTTTC. This gives the protein CASRDRVSGANVLTF.